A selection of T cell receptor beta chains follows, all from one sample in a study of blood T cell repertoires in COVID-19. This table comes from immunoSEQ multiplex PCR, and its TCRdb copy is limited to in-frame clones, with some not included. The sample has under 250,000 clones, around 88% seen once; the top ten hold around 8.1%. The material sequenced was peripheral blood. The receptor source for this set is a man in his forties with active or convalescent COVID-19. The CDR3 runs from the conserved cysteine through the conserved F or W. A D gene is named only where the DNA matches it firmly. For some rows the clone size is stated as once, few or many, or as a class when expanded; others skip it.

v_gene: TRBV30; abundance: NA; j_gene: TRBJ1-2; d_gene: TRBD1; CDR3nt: TGTGCCTGGAGTGACCAGGGGGCACGGGGCTACACCTTC; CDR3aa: CAWSDQGARGYTF
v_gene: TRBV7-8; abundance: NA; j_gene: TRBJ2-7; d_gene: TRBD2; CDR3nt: TGTGCCAGCAGCCCCGCCGCGGCGGGAGGATCCTACGAGCAGTACTTC; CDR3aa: CASSPAAAGGSYEQYF
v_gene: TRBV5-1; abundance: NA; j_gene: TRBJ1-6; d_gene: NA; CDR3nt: TGCGCCAGCAGCTTGGAACAACAGGGAAATTCACCCCTCCACTTT; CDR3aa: CASSLEQQGNSPLHF
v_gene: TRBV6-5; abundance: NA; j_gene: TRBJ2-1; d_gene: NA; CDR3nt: TGTGCCAGCAGGGACTACCCCAGGGACAATGAGCAGTTCTTC; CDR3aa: CASRDYPRDNEQFF
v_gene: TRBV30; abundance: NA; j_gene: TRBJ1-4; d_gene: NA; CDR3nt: TGTGCCTGGAGTGTGGGGGGTATGGCTAATGAAAAACTGTTTTTT; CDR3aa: CAWSVGGMANEKLFF
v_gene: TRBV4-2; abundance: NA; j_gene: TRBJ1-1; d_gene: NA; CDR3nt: TGTGCCAGCAGCCAAGTTGAGGTGGCCACTGAAGCTTTCTTT; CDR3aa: CASSQVEVATEAFF
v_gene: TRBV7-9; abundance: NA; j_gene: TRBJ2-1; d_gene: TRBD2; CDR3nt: TGTGCCAGCAGCTTACGCGATGGTGGACTAGCGGGAGCCAATGAGCAGTTCTTC; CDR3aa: CASSLRDGGLAGANEQFF
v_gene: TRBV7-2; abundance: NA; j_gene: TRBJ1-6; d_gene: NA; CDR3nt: TGTGCCAGCAGCTTGGGCTCCCTCTCCTATAATTCACCCCTCCACTTT; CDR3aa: CASSLGSLSYNSPLHF
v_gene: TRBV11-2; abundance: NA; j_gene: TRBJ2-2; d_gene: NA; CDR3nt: TGTGCCAGCAGCTCCCCCTCAGGTGGGAGGACCGGGGAGCTGTTTTTT; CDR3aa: CASSSPSGGRTGELFF
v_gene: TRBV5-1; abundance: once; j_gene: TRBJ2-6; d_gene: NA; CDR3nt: TGCGCCAGCAAGACTGGGTCTGGGGCCAACGTCCTGACTTTC; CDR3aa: CASKTGSGANVLTF
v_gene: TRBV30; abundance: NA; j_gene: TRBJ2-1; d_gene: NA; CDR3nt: TGTGCCTGGAGTGGGGATGGAGGCAATGAGCAGTTCTTC; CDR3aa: CAWSGDGGNEQFF
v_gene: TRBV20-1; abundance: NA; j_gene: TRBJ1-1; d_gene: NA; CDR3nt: TGCAGTGCTTTTACAACCCCCGAGGTGATCTTT; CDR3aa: CSAFTTPEVIF
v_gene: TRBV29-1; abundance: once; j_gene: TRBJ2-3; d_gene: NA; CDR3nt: TGCAGCTTCCGGCGGGGCGCAGATACGCAGTATTTT; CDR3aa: CSFRRGADTQYF
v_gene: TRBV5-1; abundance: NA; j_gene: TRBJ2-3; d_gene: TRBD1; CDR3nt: TGCGCCAGCAGCGGGGGACAGAGCACAGATACGCAGTATTTT; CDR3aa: CASSGGQSTDTQYF
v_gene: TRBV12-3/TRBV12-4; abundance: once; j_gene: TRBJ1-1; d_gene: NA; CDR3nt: TGTGCCAGCAGTTTATCCAGGGGCACTGAAGCTTTCTTT; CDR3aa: CASSLSRGTEAFF
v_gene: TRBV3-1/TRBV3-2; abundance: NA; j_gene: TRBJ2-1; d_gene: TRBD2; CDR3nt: TGTGCCAGCAGCCACCCCGGAGGGGCTAGCGGGAGTGGTATGAATGAGCAGTTCTTC; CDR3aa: CASSHPGGASGSGMNEQFF
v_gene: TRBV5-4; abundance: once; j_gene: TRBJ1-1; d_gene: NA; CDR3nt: TGTGCCAGCAACAGGATGGACACTGAAGCTTTCTTT; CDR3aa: CASNRMDTEAFF
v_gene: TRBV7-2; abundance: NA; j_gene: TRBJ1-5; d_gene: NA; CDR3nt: TGTGCCAGCAGCTTAGAGGGCCCGGCAGGGCGCCAGCCCCAGCATTTT; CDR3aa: CASSLEGPAGRQPQHF
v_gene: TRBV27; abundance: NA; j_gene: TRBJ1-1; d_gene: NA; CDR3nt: TGTGCCAGCAGTTTAGGTGCGGGGATGAACACTGAAGCTTTCTTT; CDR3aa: CASSLGAGMNTEAFF
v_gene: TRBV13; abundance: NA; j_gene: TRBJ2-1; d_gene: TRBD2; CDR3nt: TGTGCCAGCAGTCGCCTTTTAGCTAGCGGGGGCGGGGATGAGCAGTTCTTC; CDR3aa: CASSRLLASGGGDEQFF
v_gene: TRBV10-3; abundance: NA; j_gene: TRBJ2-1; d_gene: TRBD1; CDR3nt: TGTGCCATCAGTGAGGACAGGGGGATGATGTCCTACAATGAGCAGTTCTTC; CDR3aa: CAISEDRGMMSYNEQFF
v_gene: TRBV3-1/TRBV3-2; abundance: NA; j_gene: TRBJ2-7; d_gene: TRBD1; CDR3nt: TGTGCCAGCAGGAACAGGGGGCGTGAGCAGTACTTC; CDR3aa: CASRNRGREQYF
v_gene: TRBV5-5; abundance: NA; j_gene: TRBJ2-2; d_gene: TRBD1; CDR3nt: TGTGCCAGCAGCCCTCGTGGGACAGGGGAGGTTACCGGGGAGCTGTTTTTT; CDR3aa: CASSPRGTGEVTGELFF
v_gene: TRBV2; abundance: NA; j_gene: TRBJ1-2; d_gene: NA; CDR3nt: TGTGCCAGCGGGGAGGGGTACTATGGCTACACCTTC; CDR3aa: CASGEGYYGYTF
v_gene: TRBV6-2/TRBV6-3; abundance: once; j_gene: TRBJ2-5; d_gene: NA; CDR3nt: TGTGCCAGCAGTTACGACCGGGTCGTTACAGAGACCCAGTACTTC; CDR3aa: CASSYDRVVTETQYF
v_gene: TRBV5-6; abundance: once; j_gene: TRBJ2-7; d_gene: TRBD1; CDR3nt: TGTGCCAGCAGCTTGTTTCGGCAGGGGGTGATCTCCTACGAGCAGTACTTC; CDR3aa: CASSLFRQGVISYEQYF
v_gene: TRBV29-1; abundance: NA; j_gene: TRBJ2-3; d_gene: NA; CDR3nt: TGCAGCGTTGAATTCATCGGGCAGGGCAAGGGAGATACGCAGTATTTT; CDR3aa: CSVEFIGQGKGDTQYF
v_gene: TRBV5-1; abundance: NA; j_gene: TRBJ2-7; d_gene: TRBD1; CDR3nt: TGCGCCAGCAGTAAAGCGGACAGGGGGTCCTCCTACGAGCAGTACTTC; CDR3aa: CASSKADRGSSYEQYF
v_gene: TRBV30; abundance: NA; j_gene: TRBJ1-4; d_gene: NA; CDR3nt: TGTGCTTGTTCGGGACACGGGGCTGAAAAACTGTTTTTT; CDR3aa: CACSGHGAEKLFF
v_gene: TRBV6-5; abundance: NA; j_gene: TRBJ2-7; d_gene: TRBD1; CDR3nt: TGTGCCAGCAGTTACTCGGGACAGGGTGCCTACGAGCAGTACTTC; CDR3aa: CASSYSGQGAYEQYF
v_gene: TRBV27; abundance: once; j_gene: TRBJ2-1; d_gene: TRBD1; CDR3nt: TGTGCCAGCAGTCCGAGGACAGGGATTTACAATGAGCAGTTCTTC; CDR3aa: CASSPRTGIYNEQFF
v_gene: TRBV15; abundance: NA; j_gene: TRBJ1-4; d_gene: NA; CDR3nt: TGTGCCACCAGCAGACCCGAACAGAGCGAAAAACTGTTTTTT; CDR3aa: CATSRPEQSEKLFF
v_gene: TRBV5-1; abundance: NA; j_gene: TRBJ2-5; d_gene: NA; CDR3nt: TGCGCCAGCAGCTTAATTGGGAGCCAAGAGACCCAGTACTTC; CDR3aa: CASSLIGSQETQYF
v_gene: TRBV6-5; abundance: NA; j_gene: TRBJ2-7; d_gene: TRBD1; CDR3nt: TGTGCCAGCACCCCTGGGACAGGCTCCTACGAGCAGTACTTC; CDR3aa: CASTPGTGSYEQYF
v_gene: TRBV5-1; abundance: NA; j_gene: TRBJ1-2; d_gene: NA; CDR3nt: TGCGCCAGCAGCTTGAGGGCCGGAGTGGACTCCGGGGGCTACACCTTC; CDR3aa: CASSLRAGVDSGGYTF
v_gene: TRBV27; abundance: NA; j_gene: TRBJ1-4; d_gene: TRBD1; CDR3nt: TGTGCCAGCAGTTTATGGGCTGGACAGGGCCGGGAAAAACTGTTTTTT; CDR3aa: CASSLWAGQGREKLFF
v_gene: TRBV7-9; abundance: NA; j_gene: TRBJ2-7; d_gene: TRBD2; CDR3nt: TGTGCCAGCAGCTTAGGGACTAGCGGGAGTGTAGCCTACGAGCAGTACTTC; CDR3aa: CASSLGTSGSVAYEQYF
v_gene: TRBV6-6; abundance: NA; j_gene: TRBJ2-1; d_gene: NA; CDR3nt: TGTGCCAGCAGTCGAGGACTCCCCTACAATGAGCAGTTCTTC; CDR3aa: CASSRGLPYNEQFF
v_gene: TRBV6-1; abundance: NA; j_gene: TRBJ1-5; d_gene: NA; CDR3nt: TGTGCCAGCAGTGGGTCGGCGGGGGTCTATAGCAATCAGCCCCAGCATTTT; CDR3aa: CASSGSAGVYSNQPQHF
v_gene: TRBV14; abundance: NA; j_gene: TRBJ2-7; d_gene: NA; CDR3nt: TGTGCCAGCAGCCAATCATTGTTCTCCTACGAGCAGTACTTC; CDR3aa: CASSQSLFSYEQYF